A selection of T cell receptor beta chains follows, all from one sample in a study of blood T cell repertoires in COVID-19. Assay: immunoSEQ multiplex PCR; the TCRdb copy retains only in-frame clones and omits some. The sample consists of under 200,000 clones, around 88% of them appearing once. The sample consisted of PBMCs or T cells enriched from blood (not recorded which). Source of these receptors: a woman aged 50 to 60 in a cohort exposed to, infected with or recovered from COVID-19 (not recorded which). Each CDR3 is given with its conserved first and last residue. A D gene is named only where the DNA matches it firmly. A row's size may be missing; if present it is once, few, many or a size class.

V gene	J gene	D gene	clone size	CDR3 DNA	CDR3 protein
TRBV9	TRBJ1-2	.	.	TGTGCCAGCAGCGTAGCAGGGGAATTTAACTATGGCTACACCTTC	CASSVAGEFNYGYTF
TRBV5-1	TRBJ1-6	TRBD1	.	TGCGCCAGCATGTCACGACCGGGACAGGGGTTAGATTCACCCCTCCACTTT	CASMSRPGQGLDSPLHF
TRBV18	TRBJ1-5	.	.	TGTGCCAGCTCACTCGACAGGTTCAATAGCAATCAGCCCCAGCATTTT	CASSLDRFNSNQPQHF
TRBV19	TRBJ1-1	.	.	TGTGCCAGTAGTTCCTGGGGCGCTGTGTACACTGAAGCTTTCTTT	CASSSWGAVYTEAFF
TRBV7-8	TRBJ2-5	.	.	TGTGCCAGCAGCTTAGCTGAGACTAAAGAGACCCAGTACTTC	CASSLAETKETQYF
TRBV6-5	TRBJ2-7	TRBD1	.	TGTGCCAGCAGTTACTCTATGGGACAGACCTACGAGCAGTACTTC	CASSYSMGQTYEQYF
TRBV6-5	TRBJ1-1	.	.	TGTGCCAGCAGCTCCAGGACTCTGAACACTGAAGCTTTCTTT	CASSSRTLNTEAFF
TRBV28	TRBJ1-3	.	.	TGTGCCAGCAGCCCTTACGGTTCCGGAAACACCATATATTTT	CASSPYGSGNTIYF
TRBV28	TRBJ2-3	.	.	TGTGCCAGCAGTTTATACCCGCCCCCGCAGACTAGAGCTAGCACAGATACGCAGTATTTT	CASSLYPPPQTRASTDTQYF
TRBV7-9	TRBJ1-5	.	.	TGTGCCAGCAGCTTCGGGGTGGGGCCCCAGCATTTT	CASSFGVGPQHF
TRBV6-5	TRBJ2-7	TRBD2	.	TGTGCCAGCAGAAGCACGGGGGGGCGAGAGCAGTACTTC	CASRSTGGREQYF
TRBV29-1	TRBJ1-1	TRBD1	.	TGCAGCGCCAGACAGGGGGCAGGGTCTGAAGCTTTCTTT	CSARQGAGSEAFF
TRBV3-1/TRBV3-2	TRBJ2-1	TRBD2	once	TGTGCCAGCAGCCCTAGAGCTAGCGGGGACAACGGGGAGCAGTTCTTC	CASSPRASGDNGEQFF
TRBV24-1	TRBJ2-1	TRBD2	once	TGTGCCACCAGCGGTCTAGCGGGAGCGGGAAATGAGCAGTTCTTC	CATSGLAGAGNEQFF
TRBV5-4	TRBJ2-6	.	.	TGTGCCAGCAGCCCTGCGGGGGCCAACGTCCTGACTTTC	CASSPAGANVLTF
TRBV27	TRBJ2-2	TRBD2	.	TGTGCCAGCAGTTCGGGAGGAACGAACACCGGGGAGCTGTTTTTT	CASSSGGTNTGELFF
TRBV7-9	TRBJ1-1	.	.	TGTGCCAGCACCGGGGCCCCTGGGGTGTACACTGAAGCTTTCTTT	CASTGAPGVYTEAFF
TRBV6-5	TRBJ2-4	TRBD1	.	TGTGCCAGCAGACCGGGACAGCAAAACATTCAGTACTTC	CASRPGQQNIQYF
TRBV3-1/TRBV3-2	TRBJ2-3	TRBD2	once	TGTGCCAGCAGCCAACCGGGACTAGCTTATGATACGCAGTATTTT	CASSQPGLAYDTQYF
TRBV5-6	TRBJ2-7	.	.	TGTGCCAGCAGCTCCGCCGGCGGCAGCAGAGGTAGAATGTGGTACGAGCAGTACTTC	CASSSAGGSRGRMWYEQYF
TRBV7-3	TRBJ2-1	TRBD2	.	TGTGCCAGCAGCCCGGGACTAGCGGGGAATGAGCAGTTCTTC	CASSPGLAGNEQFF
TRBV5-1	TRBJ1-2	TRBD1	.	TGCGCCAGCAGCTTGGGACAGGGGGCGACGGGCGGCTACACCTTC	CASSLGQGATGGYTF
TRBV2	TRBJ1-2	.	.	TGTGCCAGCAGTGAGCAGGGGATTGGGGATGGCTACACCTTC	CASSEQGIGDGYTF
TRBV4-1	TRBJ2-7	.	.	TGCGCCAGCAGCCAACTTGGGGCCTCAAAGTACTTC	CASSQLGASKYF
TRBV5-1	TRBJ2-2	TRBD1	.	TGCGCCAGCAGCTCCGACAGGGTGAGAACCGGGGAGCTGTTTTTT	CASSSDRVRTGELFF
TRBV4-3	TRBJ1-2	TRBD1	.	TGCGCCAGCAGCCCATCGTATGTAGACAGGGAGTATGGCTACACCTTC	CASSPSYVDREYGYTF
TRBV28	TRBJ2-7	.	.	TGTGCCAGCAGTTTGTTCAGGGGCTCCTACGAGCAGTACTTC	CASSLFRGSYEQYF